A single sample gave rise to the 26 T cell receptor beta chains below, sequenced in a study of immune characterization of retroperitoneal liposarcoma. TCRdb re-derived calls from the PCR reads in MiXCR, one entry per CDR3 protein. The table shows some 7,700 distinct CDR3 sequences, with roughly 30% occurring only once. Sequenced: blood. The receptor set was obtained from a male donor with retroperitoneal liposarcoma.

This clonotype occurred a few times. This chain links TRBV28 with TRBJ2-1; 9 positions agree with TRBD1. The J call is in doubt because the DNA end fits TRBJ2-7 better. This CDR3 contains 16 residues. From germline, CDR1 is MDHEN and CDR2 SYDVKM. The CDR3 loop is CASSLSYRGRSSEQYF. As DNA, the CDR3 is TGTGCCAGCAGTCTGAGCTACAGGGGGCGTTCGAGCGAGCAGTACTTC.

The chain uses TRBV7-2 and TRBJ1-1, with TRBD1 matching 7 bases. The V gene's germline CDR1 is SGHTA and CDR2 FQGNSA. V lost 3 bases, J lost 4 bases, and 11 bases stayed unmatched. This CDR3 is 16 amino acids long. CDR3 loop: CASSFKTLGGGTEAFF. CDR3 DNA sequence: TGTGCCAGCAGCTTTAAGACCCTAGGGGGCGGCACTGAAGCTTTCTTT.

This clonotype has more than one count but fewer than ten. The chain couples TRBV5-1 to TRBJ2-2, with 7 bases aligning to TRBD2. Germline trimming cut 0 bases from V and 2 bases from J; bases unmatched to any gene: 4. The CDR3 extends over 16 amino acids. Germline-derived CDR1 and CDR2 are SGHRS and YFSETQ. This CDR3 is CASSLAASGNTGELFF. The CDR3, as DNA: TGCGCCAGCAGCTTGGCCGCTAGCGGTAACACCGGGGAGCTGTTTTTT.

This clonotype was counted a few times. This may be a read error, as it is one base from a much larger clone. The chain joins TRBV7-2 to TRBJ2-4, with TRBD2 matching over 7 bases. The CDR3 consists of 18 residues. Germline V CDR1 and CDR2: SGHTA, FQGNSA. V lost 1 base, J lost 13 bases, and 22 bases stayed unmatched. CDR3 sequence (DNA): TGTGCCAGCAGCTTAGGCCCGCCCGGCGGGAGTTCCTACAATGAGCAGTACTTC. Its translation: CASSLGPPGGSSYNEQYF.

This chain connects TRBV6-2 or TRBV6-3 to TRBJ2-7, with D possibly being TRBD2 (5 bases). This CDR3 contains 12 residues. V gave up 6 bases and J gave up 5 bases, with 11 bases separating them. Germline lookup yields CDR1 MNHEY and CDR2 SVGEGT. DNA for the CDR3: TGTGCCAGCAGGCAGCCCGGGAACGAGCAGTACTTC. It encodes CASRQPGNEQYF.

V gene TRBV6-1 combines with J gene TRBJ2-7, with 8 bases lining up with TRBD2. Germline loops: CDR1 MNHNS, CDR2 SASEGT. V gave up 6 bases and J gave up 0 bases; unmatched junction bases: 10. The CDR3 has 16 residues. The CDR3 loop reads CASSPLGGGSSYEQYF. As DNA, the CDR3 is TGTGCCAGCAGCCCCCTGGGCGGGGGGAGCTCCTACGAGCAGTACTTC.

The rearrangement joins TRBV6-1 to TRBJ1-3; D unclear. The CDR3 contains 16 residues. V dropped 4 bases and J dropped 0 bases, with 13 bases sitting between them. Germline CDR1 is MNHNS and CDR2 is SASEGT. CDR3 in DNA: TGTGCCAGCAGTGCTCCGGGTCTCTACTCTGGAAACACCATATATTTT. It codes for CASSAPGLYSGNTIYF.

This rearrangement joins TRBV27 to TRBJ1-4, with D hard to call. Germline V gene sequence: CDR1 MNHEY, CDR2 SMNVEV (reference sequence). Trimming took 6 bases from V and 0 from J, leaving 11 bases between them. CDR3 length equals 15 residues. For the CDR3, the DNA is TGTGCCAGCAGACCATGGGGAACAACTAATGAAAAACTGTTTTTT. Translating it yields CASRPWGTTNEKLFF.

This clonotype is medium-sized within its sample. The rearrangement links TRBV27 to TRBJ2-1; possible D gene TRBD2, 6 bases. The J call may be incorrect, as the DNA end agrees better with TRBJ2-7. The length of the CDR3 is 13 residues. The V gene's germline CDR1 is MNHEY and CDR2 SMNVEV (reference sequence). CDR3 region: CASSLAGSYEQYF. The CDR3 nucleotides read TGTGCCAGCAGTTTAGCGGGGAGTTACGAGCAGTACTTC.

The CDR3 DNA sequence: TGTGCCAGCAGTTTAACCGGACGGAATACGCAGTATTTT. It specifies CASSLTGRNTQYF. The chain carries TRBV12-3 or TRBV12-4 and TRBJ2-3; D gene uncertain. Trimming stripped 2 bases from V and 7 bases from J, with 10 bases between. The CDR3 is 13 amino acids.

The J gene is TRBJ1-6, the V gene TRBV4-3; D not certain. CDR1 and CDR2 from the germline V gene are LGHNA and YSLEER. Between the trimmed V and J ends, which lost 5 bases and 0 bases, there was a span of 14 bases. This CDR3 is built from 17 residues. The CDR3 sequence is CASSYDGESSYNSPLHF. The CDR3 DNA follows: TGCGCCAGCAGCTACGACGGGGAGAGCTCCTATAATTCACCCCTCCACTTT.

The chain uses TRBV6-1 and TRBJ2-7, with D perhaps TRBD2 (6 bases). The germline V and J ends were trimmed by 6 bases and 7 bases, with 19 bases remaining between them. This CDR3 has 14 amino acids. Germline V gene data show CDR1 as MNHNS and CDR2 as SASEGT. CDR3 amino acids: CASSLGVGTGEQYV. The CDR3 bases are TGTGCCAGCAGCCTGGGGGTCGGGACTGGTGAGCAGTACGTC.

The chain recombines TRBV6-6 with TRBJ1-4; the D is unclear. Germline lookup yields CDR1 MNHNY and CDR2 SVGAGI (reference sequence). The length of the CDR3 is 14 residues. V was pared by 6 bases and J by 0 bases, with 8 bases between. DNA of the CDR3: TGTGCCAGCAGCCAGCTTTCAACTAATGAAAAACTGTTTTTT. This encodes CASSQLSTNEKLFF.

This clonotype was picked up a small number of times. This chain links TRBV4-1 with TRBJ2-3; weak D call: TRBD1 (6 bases). Trimming removed 4 bases at V and 3 bases at J, with 20 bases between. The CDR3 is made up of 17 amino acids. The germline V gene has CDR1 MGHRA and CDR2 YSYEKL. The CDR3 sequence is CASSRRWAGDGTDTQYF. DNA for the CDR3: TGCGCCAGCAGCCGCCGATGGGCAGGGGATGGAACAGATACGCAGTATTTT.

This clonotype ranks as medium-sized. The rearrangement joins TRBV6-1 to TRBJ2-3; tentative D call: TRBD2 (7 bases). This CDR3 is 17 amino acids long. Between the trimmed V and J ends, which lost 5 bases and 2 bases, there was a span of 20 bases. CDR1 and CDR2 from the germline V gene are MNHNS and SASEGT. CDR3 nucleotides: TGTGCCAGCAGTTTACTATCTGCGGGGGCCTACACAGATACGCAGTATTTT. This translates into CASSLLSAGAYTDTQYF.

Turning to this clonotype: A junction end diverges from the germline sequence, so it may reflect a read error. The V gene is TRBV27, the J gene TRBJ2-3, with a weak D call TRBD2 (5 bases). This CDR3 is built from 13 residues. Germline V CDR1 and CDR2: MNHEY, SMNVEV (reference sequence). The CDR3: CASSFASTDTQYF. CDR3 nucleotide sequence: TGTGCCAGCAGTTTTGCTAGCACAGATACGCAGTATTTC.

In its sample, this clonotype ranks as medium-sized (0.01 to 0.1%). The gene calls are TRBV6-1 and TRBJ1-1; D is ambiguous. V lost 3 bases and J 3 bases, leaving 20 bases between the germline ends. The CDR3 is 17 residues long. CDR1 is MNHNS and CDR2 is SASEGT in the germline V gene. This chain's CDR3 is CASSDRVTLSGDTEAFF. Here the CDR3 DNA reads TGTGCCAGCAGTGATCGGGTGACCCTCTCCGGGGACACTGAAGCTTTCTTT.

The chain carries TRBV12-3 or TRBV12-4 and TRBJ2-4; the D is unclear. The CDR3 has 14 amino acids. The ends were cut back, 2 bases at V and 4 bases at J, with 9 bases in the middle. The CDR3 region has the DNA TGTGCCAGCAGTTTAAAGTCAGAGAAAAACATTCAGTACTTC. Residues: CASSLKSEKNIQYF.

The gene calls are TRBV6-1 and TRBJ1-2; D might be TRBD1 (5 bases). Per the germline V gene, CDR1 is MNHNS and CDR2 is SASEGT. This CDR3 contains 13 residues. The V end lost 1 base, the J end lost 7 bases, and 10 bases lay between the germline ends. The DNA of the CDR3 is TGTGCCAGCAGTGAAGGGACACGACTTGGCTACACCTTC. Amino acid sequence: CASSEGTRLGYTF.

The V gene is TRBV7-6, the J gene TRBJ2-7; 7 bases line up with TRBD2. The germline V gene has CDR1 SGHVS and CDR2 FNYEAQ. V shed 5 bases and J 9 bases; nucleotides not matched to a gene: 13. The CDR3 is made up of 14 amino acids. The CDR3 region is CASSPRMRGGVQYF. For the CDR3, the DNA is TGTGCCAGCAGCCCCCGGATGCGGGGAGGGGTGCAGTACTTC.

This rearrangement joins TRBV4-3 to TRBJ2-1; TRBD1 agrees at 8 bases. TRBJ2-7 explains the end of the DNA better; the J call may be wrong. This CDR3 has 17 amino acids. The germline V gene has CDR1 LGHNA and CDR2 YSLEER. Here the CDR3 DNA reads TGCGCCAGCAGCCAAGAGGAGGGGACAGGTGGATTGTACGAGCAGTACTTC. Its protein product is CASSQEEGTGGLYEQYF.

This clonotype was counted ten times or more. The CDR3 loop is CASSLDRGSTDTQYF. Here the CDR3 DNA reads TGTGCCAGCAGCTTAGACAGGGGGAGCACAGATACGCAGTATTTT. The chain carries TRBV7-3 and TRBJ2-3; TRBD1 agrees at 9 bases. CDR3 length: 15 amino acids. Losses at the gene ends were 2 bases for V and 0 bases for J; bases not matched to a gene: 0. The V gene's germline CDR1 is SGHTA and CDR2 FQGTGA.

The sample holds a few counts of this clonotype. The chain combines TRBV6-1 with TRBJ1-5, with 8 bases that match TRBD1. V was pared by 5 bases and J by 0 bases, with 12 bases of the junction left unmatched. Germline values: CDR1 MNHNS, CDR2 SASEGT. The CDR3 loop spans 18 amino acids. The CDR3 is CASSRGGAGGYSNQPQHF. CDR3 nucleotides: TGTGCCAGCAGTCGAGGGGGAGCAGGGGGCTATAGCAATCAGCCCCAGCATTTT.

Comment on this clonotype: Compared with germline, one end of the junction differs, possibly owing to a read error. The chain carries TRBV6-1 and TRBJ2-3, with a possible D match to TRBD1 (6 bases). Germline V gene data show CDR1 as MNHNS and CDR2 as SASEGT. This CDR3 spans 15 amino acids. The CDR3 DNA reads as TGTGCCAGCAGCACCAAGGGGGACGCAGCCTACGAGCAGTACTTT. Translation: CASSTKGDAAYEQYF.

The sample holds many counts of this clonotype. The V and J genes are TRBV6-5 and TRBJ2-5; no clear D. The DNA end lines up better with TRBJ2-7; the J call may be wrong. The CDR3 is 13 residues long. The germline CDR1 and CDR2 sequences are MNHEY and SVGAGI. In DNA form, the CDR3 reads TGTGCCAGCAGTTCCGGGTCGACCTACGAGCAGTACTTC. Its protein product is CASSSGSTYEQYF.

The gene calls are TRBV7-8 and TRBJ2-5, with D unclear. CDR1 is SGHVS, CDR2 FQNEAQ, per germline. This CDR3 region has 16 residues. Deletions cut 5 bases from V and 4 bases from J, with 20 bases between. Written as DNA, the CDR3 is TGTGCCAGCAGCCCAGAGGTTATCAACAGAGGAGAGACCCAGTACTTC. Protein sequence: CASSPEVINRGETQYF.